A selection of T cell receptor beta chains follows, all from one sample in a study of technical replicates of blood from four donors. Clones were read by immunoSEQ multiplex PCR, and TCRdb kept only the in-frame ones, dropping some. The sample includes 55,000 to 80,000 clones, approximately 92% seen only once; the top ten take over 0.35%. The sequencing sample was made of T cells isolated from PBMCs. The source of these receptors is a human donor in good health. CDR3s include the opening cysteine and the closing phenylalanine or tryptophan. The D gene is left open where the match is weak. Clone size, where shown, is once, few, many, or a class for clones that have expanded.

clone size | J gene | D gene | V gene | CDR3 protein | CDR3 DNA
- | TRBJ2-5 | - | TRBV4-1 | CASSQDPRGSLQETQYF | TGCGCCAGCAGCCAAGATCCTAGAGGGTCCCTACAAGAGACCCAGTACTTC
- | TRBJ2-7 | TRBD2 | TRBV6-6 | CASSGPGTSGAYEQYF | TGTGCCAGCAGTGGACCGGGGACTAGCGGGGCCTACGAGCAGTACTTC
once | TRBJ2-7 | TRBD1 | TRBV11-3 | CASSAATGGAEQYF | TGTGCCAGCAGCGCCGCGACAGGGGGCGCCGAGCAGTACTTC
- | TRBJ2-1 | TRBD2 | TRBV6-6 | CASSYRLAGGNEQFF | TGTGCCAGCAGTTACAGACTAGCGGGAGGGAATGAGCAGTTCTTC
once | TRBJ1-2 | - | TRBV18 | CASSPATPNYGYTF | TGTGCCAGCTCACCGGCAACCCCTAACTATGGCTACACCTTC
- | TRBJ2-7 | - | TRBV7-6 | CASSLGALYEQYF | TGTGCCAGCAGCTTAGGAGCACTCTACGAGCAGTACTTC
- | TRBJ1-5 | - | TRBV19 | CASSIVNSNQPQHF | TGTGCCAGTAGTATAGTAAACAGTAATCAGCCCCAGCATTTT
- | TRBJ1-1 | TRBD1 | TRBV9 | CASSAGTGSMNTEAFF | TGTGCCAGCAGCGCCGGGACAGGGTCAATGAACACTGAAGCTTTCTTT
- | TRBJ1-5 | TRBD1 | TRBV19 | CASRDQGVGQPQHF | TGTGCCAGTAGGGATCAGGGGGTTGGTCAGCCCCAGCATTTT
- | TRBJ1-1 | - | TRBV27 | CASSLHRAMNTEAFF | TGTGCCAGCAGTTTGCACAGGGCTATGAACACTGAAGCTTTCTTT
- | TRBJ2-7 | - | TRBV27 | CASSLWAGTLYEQYF | TGTGCCAGCAGTTTATGGGCAGGAACCCTCTACGAGCAGTACTTC
- | TRBJ2-7 | TRBD1 | TRBV28 | CASSLPGTGDPSEQYF | TGTGCCAGCTCACTACCCGGGACAGGGGATCCGAGCGAGCAGTACTTC
- | TRBJ2-7 | TRBD1 | TRBV5-3 | CARSLQGEEQYF | TGTGCCAGAAGCTTGCAGGGGGAAGAGCAGTACTTC
- | TRBJ1-5 | - | TRBV6-1 | CASTLLGYSNQPQHF | TGTGCCAGCACCCTACTAGGGTACAGCAATCAGCCCCAGCATTTT
- | TRBJ2-5 | - | TRBV11-3 | CASRQGIQETQYF | TGTGCCAGCAGACAGGGTATCCAAGAGACCCAGTACTTC
- | TRBJ1-1 | - | TRBV5-1 | CASSLGGGSNTEAFF | TGCGCCAGCAGCTTGGGGGGGGGTTCCAACACTGAAGCTTTCTTT
- | TRBJ2-1 | - | TRBV29-1 | CSVEGVDGGKYNEQFF | TGCAGCGTAGAAGGGGTCGATGGCGGGAAATACAATGAGCAGTTCTTC
- | TRBJ2-5 | TRBD1 | TRBV29-1 | CSVGTGGRRETQYF | TGCAGCGTGGGTACAGGGGGCCGTCGAGAGACCCAGTACTTC
- | TRBJ2-5 | - | TRBV4-1 | CASSHEAVPTQYF | TGCGCCAGCAGCCACGAAGCGGTACCCACCCAGTACTTC
- | TRBJ2-3 | TRBD2 | TRBV11-2 | CASSLGPSGTTDTQYF | TGTGCCAGCAGCTTAGGCCCTAGCGGGACCACAGATACGCAGTATTTT
- | TRBJ1-5 | - | TRBV6-5 | CASSYSFISNQPQHF | TGTGCCAGCAGTTACTCCTTTATTAGCAATCAGCCCCAGCATTTT
- | TRBJ1-1 | - | TRBV15 | CATSLTQANTEAFF | TGTGCCACCAGCCTGACCCAGGCGAACACTGAAGCTTTCTTT
few | TRBJ1-1 | - | TRBV7-8 | CASSFGQGNTEAFF | TGTGCCAGCAGCTTCGGTCAGGGGAACACTGAAGCTTTCTTT
- | TRBJ2-6 | - | TRBV10-3 | CAISSWYESGANVLTF | TGTGCCATATCGAGCTGGTACGAGTCTGGGGCCAACGTCCTGACTTTC
- | TRBJ2-4 | TRBD2 | TRBV7-9 | CASHWPSGSGIHIQYF | TGTGCCAGCCATTGGCCTAGCGGGAGTGGAATACACATTCAGTACTTC
once | TRBJ2-5 | - | TRBV25-1 | CASSVSGGYQETQYF | TGTGCCAGCAGTGTTAGCGGAGGGTACCAAGAGACCCAGTACTTC
- | TRBJ1-2 | TRBD1 | TRBV2 | CASKWTGGLYGYTF | TGTGCCAGCAAGTGGACAGGGGGTTTATATGGCTACACCTTC
- | TRBJ2-1 | TRBD2 | TRBV6-4 | CASSDRRGGEQFF | TGTGCCAGCAGTGACCGCCGGGGGGGTGAGCAGTTCTTC
- | TRBJ1-2 | TRBD1 | TRBV6-1 | CASRLGTGGGSGYTF | TGTGCCAGCCGTCTCGGGACAGGAGGAGGATCTGGCTACACCTTC
- | TRBJ1-4 | - | TRBV19 | CASSIYEGNEKLFF | TGTGCCAGTAGTATATATGAGGGAAACGAAAAACTGTTTTTT
once | TRBJ2-1 | - | TRBV6-1 | CASIGPRDYNEQFF | TGTGCCAGCATAGGGCCCCGGGACTACAATGAGCAGTTCTTC
many | TRBJ1-1 | - | TRBV10-1 | CASSESGGVKAFF | TGCGCCAGCAGTGAGTCAGGAGGGGTCAAAGCTTTCTTT
- | TRBJ1-5 | - | TRBV11-1 | CASSLDTSNQPQHF | TGTGCCAGCAGCTTAGACACTAGCAATCAGCCCCAGCATTTT
- | TRBJ2-7 | TRBD1 | TRBV5-1 | CASSWGTGGAGEQYF | TGCGCCAGCAGCTGGGGGACAGGGGGCGCGGGAGAGCAGTACTTC
- | TRBJ1-1 | - | TRBV10-3 | CAISESLGIGTEAFF | TGTGCCATCAGTGAGTCGCTAGGAATCGGCACTGAAGCTTTCTTT
- | TRBJ2-7 | - | TRBV4-3 | CASSQGTGDEQYF | TGCGCCAGCAGCCAGGGGACTGGAGACGAGCAGTACTTC
- | TRBJ1-5 | TRBD1 | TRBV29-1 | CSVVPGGAGQPQHF | TGCAGCGTTGTGCCAGGGGGCGCGGGCCAGCCCCAGCATTTT
once | TRBJ1-2 | TRBD1 | TRBV4-2 | CASSQGRGRGGYGYTF | TGTGCCAGCAGCCAGGGCAGGGGGCGAGGTGGCTATGGCTACACCTTC
- | TRBJ1-1 | TRBD1 | TRBV11-3 | CASSLQGENTEAFF | TGTGCCAGCAGCCTACAGGGGGAGAACACTGAAGCTTTCTTT
- | TRBJ2-7 | TRBD2 | TRBV2 | CASGSSGISSYEQYF | TGTGCCAGCGGATCTAGCGGGATAAGCTCCTACGAGCAGTACTTC